The T cell receptor beta chain under discussion was sequenced for a study of cytomegalovirus exposure and HLA in healthy donors. As for the study in general: Clustering assigned 70% to 85% of the approximately 430 genotyped donors to the Caucasian-associated ancestry cluster. Whole-study findings and limits: Donor immune exposure was known only as CMV serostatus. In an earlier analysis, in several hundred donors, most V segments appeared productive either ~90% or ~30% of the time.

The PCR ran on 60 Vbeta and 13 Jbeta primers. Repertoires were generated with immunoSEQ multiplex PCR, while TCRdb's copy carries only in-frame clones and drops some. Of about 160,000 clones listed, approximately 80% are singletons. V shed 5 bases and J 4 bases; nucleotides not matched to a gene: 7. CDR1 is SGHVS and CDR2 is FNYEAQ in the germline V gene. The CDR3 is 15 residues long. Turning to this clone: Its antigen remains unidentified.

This receptor was identified in a male donor in good health and CMV-seropositive. Sequenced: PBMCs. The gene calls are TRBV7-6 and TRBJ2-2; 7 bases line up with TRBD2. The CDR3 DNA reads as TGTGCCAGCAGCGTACGGGACTATTCCACCGGGGAGCTGTTTTTT. Translation gives CASSVRDYSTGELFF.